The present TCR beta chain was sequenced within a study of cytomegalovirus exposure and HLA in healthy donors. The CDR3 is 15 amino acids. The V gene's germline CDR1 is LGHNA and CDR2 YSLEER. V was pared by 2 bases and J by 4 bases, with 14 bases between. Vbeta (60) and Jbeta (13) primers were used in the PCR. This table comes from immunoSEQ multiplex PCR, and its TCRdb copy is limited to in-frame clones, with some not included. The table records 100,000 to 150,000 clones, approximately 87% of them present only once. The rearrangement joins TRBV4-3 to TRBJ1-1, with a weak D call TRBD1 (5 bases). Sequenced sample: PBMCs. This receptor was obtained from a man aged 40-49 years in good health and CMV-seronegative. The CDR3 loop reads CASSQTPGLGTEAFF. CDR3 nucleotides: TGCGCCAGCAGCCAAACACCAGGGTTGGGCACTGAAGCTTTCTTT.